One sample yielded the 25 T cell receptor beta chains listed below, sequenced in a study of cytomegalovirus exposure and HLA in healthy donors. Vbeta (60) and Jbeta (13) primers were used in the PCR. Clones were sequenced by immunoSEQ multiplex PCR, and TCRdb holds only the in-frame ones, with some missing. The sample shows more than 250,000 clones, roughly 89% of them seen only once. The sequenced sample was PBMCs. The receptors here all came from a woman between 18 and 29 years old in good health and CMV-seronegative.

The V and J genes are TRBV19 and TRBJ1-2; the match to TRBD1 covers 8 bases. The V and J ends lost 4 bases and 3 bases, in that order; junction bases with no gene match: 7. Germline CDR1 LNHDA, CDR2 SQIVND (reference sequence). The CDR3 loop spans 15 amino acids. CDR3 nucleotide sequence: TGTGCCAGTAGTACGACAGGGGATGGGCACTATGGCTACACCTTC. This sequence encodes CASSTTGDGHYGYTF.

This chain links TRBV11-3 with TRBJ2-1; 10 nucleotides agree with TRBD1. Unmatched junction bases numbered 5, after V lost 4 bases and J lost 5 bases. The CDR3 consists of 15 residues. Germline values: CDR1 SGHNT, CDR2 YENEEA. The CDR3 here is CASSSGTGENNEQFF. For the CDR3, the DNA is TGTGCCAGCAGCTCCGGGACAGGGGAGAACAATGAGCAGTTCTTC. Looking up the rest from reference TRBV11-3 and TRBJ2-1 gives the full variable domain: EAGVVQSPRYKIIEKKQPVAFWCNPISGHNTLYWYLQNLGQGPELLIRYENEEAVDDSQLPKDRFSAERLKGVDSTLKIQPAELGDSAVYLCASSSGTGENNEQFFGPGTRLTVL.

CDR3 sequence reads: CASSLRAGGSSYEQYF. CDR3 DNA: TGTGCCAGCAGCTTACGTGCGGGCGGTAGCTCCTACGAGCAGTACTTC. The V gene is TRBV7-2, the J gene TRBJ2-7, with D possibly TRBD2 on 5 matching bases. V was shortened by 2 bases and J by 0 bases, with 14 bases between the two germline ends. Germline lookup yields CDR1 SGHTA and CDR2 FQGNSA. The CDR3 loop spans 16 amino acids.

Concerning this clone itself: The junction departs from germline at one end; a sequencing error may be responsible. The CDR3 bases are TGTTCCAGCAGACCCTTCAGTTTTGCAACTAATGAAAAACTGTTTTTT. The encoded protein is CSSRPFSFATNEKLFF. The chain has TRBV7-9 and TRBJ1-4, with no clear D. The CDR3 sequence is 16 residues long. Germline lookup yields CDR1 SEHNR and CDR2 FQNEAQ (reference sequence).

This clone was observed a handful of times. The rearrangement links TRBV12-5 to TRBJ1-5, with D maybe TRBD1 (5 bases). The CDR3 consists of 15 residues. Germline CDR1 LGHNT, CDR2 FRNRAP. V lost 7 bases, J lost 7 bases, and 20 bases lay in between. The CDR3 DNA follows: TGTGCTAGTGCCGACAGCCCAGGGTACAAGCAGCCCCAGCATTTT. The encoded protein is CASADSPGYKQPQHF.

V and J are TRBV11-1 and TRBJ1-4, with D tentatively TRBD1 (5 bases). CDR3 size: 15 residues. Germline V gene data show CDR1 as SGHAT and CDR2 as FQDESV (reference sequence). V lost 5 bases and J lost 3, with 13 bases in between. The CDR3 is CASSRGGTANEKLFF. DNA for the CDR3: TGTGCCAGCAGCCGCGGAGGGACGGCTAATGAAAAACTGTTTTTT.

The chain couples TRBV19 to TRBJ2-3; tentatively, D is TRBD2 (5 bases). Germline CDR1 and CDR2: LNHDA and SQIVND (reference sequence). V shed 10 bases and J shed 4 bases, with 18 bases lying between them. CDR3 length: 14 residues. The CDR3 DNA sequence: TGTGCCACTACAAGCGGCGGAAAGGCAGATACGCAGTATTTT. Amino acid sequence: CATTSGGKADTQYF.

V and J are TRBV6-1 and TRBJ1-1; a weak D match, TRBD1 (6 bases). Germline V lookup: CDR1 MNHNS, CDR2 SASEGT. The CDR3 totals 13 residues. The V gene lost 7 bases and the J gene lost 2 bases, with 11 bases spanning the gap. CDR3 sequence: CASKGGGNTEAFF. The DNA for the CDR3 is TGTGCCAGCAAAGGGGGGGGCAACACTGAAGCTTTCTTT.

The count of this clone is one. The V and J genes are TRBV6-1 and TRBJ2-5; D is possibly TRBD1 (5 bases). The better agreement between TRBJ2-7 and the DNA end casts doubt on the J call. The CDR3 spans 15 residues. CDR1 is MNHNS, CDR2 SASEGT, per germline. The CDR3 protein is CASTADRATSYEQYF. CDR3 DNA sequence: TGTGCCAGCACCGCCGACAGAGCTACAAGCTACGAGCAGTACTTC.

The V gene is TRBV4-1, the J gene TRBJ2-1, with D tentatively TRBD2 (6 bases). Germline V lookup: CDR1 MGHRA, CDR2 YSYEKL. This CDR3 has 16 amino acids. V gave up 1 base and J gave up 3 bases, with 13 bases separating them. This CDR3 is CASSQGARGFYNEQFF. CDR3 coding DNA: TGCGCCAGCAGCCAAGGAGCACGGGGGTTCTACAATGAGCAGTTCTTC.

The rearrangement links TRBV7-3 to TRBJ2-7, with D maybe TRBD2 (7 bases). The CDR3 totals 17 residues. V shed 5 bases and J shed 1 base, with 21 bases lying between them. Germline V gene sequence: CDR1 SGHTA, CDR2 FQGTGA. The CDR3 is CASSLPREGGKSYEQYF. Written as DNA, the CDR3 is TGTGCCAGCAGCCTTCCCAGGGAGGGGGGCAAATCCTACGAGCAGTACTTC.

This clone was seen more than once but under ten times. The chain couples TRBV10-3 to TRBJ2-5, with 7 bases identical to TRBD1. The CDR3 consists of 15 residues. V lost 6 bases and J lost 5; bases outside the gene matches: 12. Germline loops: CDR1 ENHRY, CDR2 SYGVKD. The CDR3 is CAIRARQGDPETQYF. CDR3 bases: TGTGCCATCAGGGCGAGACAGGGTGACCCGGAGACCCAGTACTTC.

This chain connects TRBV27 to TRBJ2-7, with D possibly being TRBD1 (6 bases). Trimming stripped 6 bases from V and 0 bases from J, with 12 bases between. CDR3 length: 14 residues. The germline CDR1 and CDR2 sequences are MNHEY and SMNVEV (reference sequence). The CDR3 bases are TGTGCCAGCAGGACACAGGGCATCTCCTACGAGCAGTACTTC. Protein: CASRTQGISYEQYF.

The chain links TRBV15 to TRBJ1-3, with D unresolved. This CDR3 contains 14 residues. CDR1 is LNHNV, CDR2 YYDKDF, per germline (reference sequence). V was trimmed by 5 bases and J by 0 bases, leaving 8 bases between them. The chain's CDR3 is CATSGRSSGNTIYF. CDR3 DNA sequence: TGTGCCACCAGCGGCCGCAGCTCTGGAAACACCATATATTTT.

The V call is TRBV27, the J call TRBJ2-2, with unresolved D. This CDR3 has 14 residues. CDR1 and CDR2 (germline): MNHEY, SMNVEV (reference sequence). V lost 2 bases to trimming and J lost 8 bases, with 12 bases between them. In nucleotides, the CDR3 is TGTGCCAGCAGTTTAGTGGCCTCCTTAGGGGAGCTGTTTTTT. Amino acids: CASSLVASLGELFF.

The chain carries TRBV29-1 and TRBJ2-1, with TRBD2 identical over 11 bases. CDR1 and CDR2 (germline): SQVTM, ANQGSEA. V lost 3 bases to trimming and J lost 0 bases; unmatched junction nucleotides: 4. The CDR3 length is 16 residues. The chain's CDR3 is CSVETSGETSYNEQFF. CDR3 nucleotides: TGCAGCGTTGAGACTAGCGGGGAGACCTCCTACAATGAGCAGTTCTTC.

In DNA form, the CDR3 reads TGTGCCAGCAGCTTGGTGCCGGGCACTGAAGCTTTCTTT. It translates to CASSLVPGTEAFF. The V gene is TRBV5-4, the J gene TRBJ1-1; unclear D gene. The CDR3 spans 13 residues. The V end was cut by 0 bases, the J end by 4 bases, with 7 bases between. Germline loops: CDR1 SGHNT, CDR2 YYREEE (reference sequence).

V and J are TRBV5-1 and TRBJ2-1, with D uncertain. The CDR3 runs to 15 residues. The germline V and J ends were trimmed by 0 bases and 0 bases, with 7 bases remaining between them. Germline V gene data show CDR1 as SGHRS and CDR2 as YFSETQ. CDR3 loop: CASSLVSSSYNEQFF. The CDR3 DNA sequence: TGCGCCAGCAGCTTGGTGTCTAGCTCCTACAATGAGCAGTTCTTC.

The rearrangement joins TRBV7-2 to TRBJ2-1; D perhaps matches TRBD2 (6 bases). The germline V gene encodes CDR1 SGHTA and CDR2 FQGNSA. The V end was cut by 1 base, the J end by 0 bases, with 13 bases between. The CDR3 is made up of 17 amino acids. CDR3 coding DNA: TGTGCCAGCAGCTTAGAGCCTATGGGGGGCTCCTACAATGAGCAGTTCTTC. Protein sequence: CASSLEPMGGSYNEQFF.

This clone was observed a handful of times. The chain employs TRBV5-1 and TRBJ2-7, with TRBD1 identical over 9 bases. This CDR3 has 15 amino acids. The germline gives CDR1 SGHRS, CDR2 YFSETQ. Trimming cost V 4 bases and J 2 bases; bases outside gene matches: 7. The CDR3 DNA is TGCGCCAGCAGCCCCACCGGGACAGGGCCCTACGAGCAGTACTTC. Its translation: CASSPTGTGPYEQYF.

This chain's CDR3 is CASSLAGRGYGYTF. The CDR3 DNA reads as TGTGCCAGCAGCTTAGCGGGCCGTGGCTATGGCTACACCTTC. J is TRBJ1-2 and V is TRBV7-2; D uncertain. V lost 0 bases and J lost 4, with 9 bases in between. The length of the CDR3 is 14 residues. CDR1 SGHTA and CDR2 FQGNSA come from the germline V gene.

The chain carries TRBV19 and TRBJ2-3; 8 bases match TRBD2. With 1 base clipped from V and 0 bases from J, the junction kept 3 bases outside the gene matches. The CDR3 is 16 amino acids. Germline CDR1 is LNHDA and CDR2 is SQIVND (reference sequence). CDR3 loop: CASSIVGGGSTDTQYF. The CDR3 bases are TGTGCCAGTAGTATAGTCGGCGGGGGGAGCACAGATACGCAGTATTTT.

The genes are TRBV5-1 and TRBJ2-5, with TRBD2 matching over 12 bases. The CDR3 is 20 residues long. J gave up 0 bases and V 0 bases, and 12 bases lay outside the gene matches. CDR1 and CDR2 from the germline V gene are SGHRS and YFSETQ. Written as DNA, the CDR3 is TGCGCCAGCAGCTTGGTTCCCCGACTAGCGGGGGCCGCGAACCAAGAGACCCAGTACTTC. This sequence encodes CASSLVPRLAGAANQETQYF. Together with reference TRBV5-1 and TRBJ2-5, the CDR3 gives the full variable domain: KAGVTQTPRYLIKTRGQQVTLSCSPISGHRSVSWYQQTPGQGLQFLFEYFSETQRNKGNFPGRFSGRQFSNSRSEMNVSTLELGDSALYLCASSLVPRLAGAANQETQYFGPGTRLLVL.

The V and J genes are TRBV19 and TRBJ1-5; TRBD1 aligns across 7 bases. Per the germline V gene, CDR1 is LNHDA and CDR2 is SQIVND (reference sequence). CDR3 length: 15 amino acids. The V segment lost 6 bases and the J segment 4 bases; nucleotides outside the gene matches: 9. The CDR3 loop is CASRAGTAINQPQHF. Written as DNA, the CDR3 is TGTGCCAGTAGAGCCGGGACAGCTATTAATCAGCCCCAGCATTTT.

The chain joins TRBV14 to TRBJ2-1; D gene ambiguous. Trimming shortened V by 0 bases and J by 4 bases, and 16 bases separated the two germline ends. This CDR3 region has 17 residues. In germline, CDR1 is SGHDN, CDR2 FVKESK. The CDR3 spells CASSQDFSSLPYNEQFF. CDR3 nucleotide sequence: TGTGCCAGCAGCCAAGATTTCAGTTCCCTTCCGTACAATGAGCAGTTCTTC.